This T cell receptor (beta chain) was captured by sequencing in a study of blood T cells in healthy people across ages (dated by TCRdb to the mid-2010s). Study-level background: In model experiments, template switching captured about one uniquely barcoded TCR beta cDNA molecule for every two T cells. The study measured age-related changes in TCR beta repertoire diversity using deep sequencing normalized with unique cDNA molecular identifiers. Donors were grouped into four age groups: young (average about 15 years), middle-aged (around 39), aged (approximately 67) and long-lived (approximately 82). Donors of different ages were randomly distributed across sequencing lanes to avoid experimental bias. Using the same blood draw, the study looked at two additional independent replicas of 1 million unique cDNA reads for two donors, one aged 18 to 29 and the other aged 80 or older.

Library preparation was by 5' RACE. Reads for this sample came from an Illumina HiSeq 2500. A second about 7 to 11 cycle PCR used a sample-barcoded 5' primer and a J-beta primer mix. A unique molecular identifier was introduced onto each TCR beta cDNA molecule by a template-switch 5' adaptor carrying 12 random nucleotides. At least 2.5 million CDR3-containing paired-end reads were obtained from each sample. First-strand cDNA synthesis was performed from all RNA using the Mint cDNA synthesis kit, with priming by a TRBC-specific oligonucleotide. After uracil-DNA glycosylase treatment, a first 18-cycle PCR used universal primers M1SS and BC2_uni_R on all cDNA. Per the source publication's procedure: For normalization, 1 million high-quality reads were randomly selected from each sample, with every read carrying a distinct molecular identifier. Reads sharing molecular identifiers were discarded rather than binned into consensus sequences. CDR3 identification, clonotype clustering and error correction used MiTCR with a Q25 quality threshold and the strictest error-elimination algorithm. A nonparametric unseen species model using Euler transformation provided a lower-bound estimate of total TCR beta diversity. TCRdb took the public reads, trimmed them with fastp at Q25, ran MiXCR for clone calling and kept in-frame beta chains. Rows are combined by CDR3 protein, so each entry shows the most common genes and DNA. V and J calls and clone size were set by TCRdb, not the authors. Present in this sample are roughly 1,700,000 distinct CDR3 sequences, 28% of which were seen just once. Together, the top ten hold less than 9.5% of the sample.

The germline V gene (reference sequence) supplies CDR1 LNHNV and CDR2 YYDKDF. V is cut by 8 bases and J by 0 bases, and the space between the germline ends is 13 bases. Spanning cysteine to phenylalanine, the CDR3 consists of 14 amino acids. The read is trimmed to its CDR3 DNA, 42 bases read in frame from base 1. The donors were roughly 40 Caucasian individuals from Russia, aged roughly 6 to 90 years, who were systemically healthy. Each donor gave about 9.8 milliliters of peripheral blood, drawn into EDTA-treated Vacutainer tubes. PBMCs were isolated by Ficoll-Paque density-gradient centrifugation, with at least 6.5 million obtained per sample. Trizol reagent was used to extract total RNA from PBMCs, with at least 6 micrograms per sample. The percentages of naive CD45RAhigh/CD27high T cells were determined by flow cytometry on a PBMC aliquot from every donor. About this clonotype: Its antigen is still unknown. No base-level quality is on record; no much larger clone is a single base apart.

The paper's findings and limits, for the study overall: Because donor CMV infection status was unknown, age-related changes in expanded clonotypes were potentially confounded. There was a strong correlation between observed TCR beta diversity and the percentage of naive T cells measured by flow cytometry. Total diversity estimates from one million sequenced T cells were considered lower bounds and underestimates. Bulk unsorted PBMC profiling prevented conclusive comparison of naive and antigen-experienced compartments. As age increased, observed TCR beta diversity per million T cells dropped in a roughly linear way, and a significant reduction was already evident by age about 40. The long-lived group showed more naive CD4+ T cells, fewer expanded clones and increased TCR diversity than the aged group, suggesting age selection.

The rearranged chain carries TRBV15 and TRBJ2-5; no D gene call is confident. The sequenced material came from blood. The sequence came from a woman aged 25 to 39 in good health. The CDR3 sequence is CATSPVQYQETQYF. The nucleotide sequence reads TGTGCCACCTCCCCGGTCCAGTACCAAGAGACCCAGTACTTC.